The TCR beta chain described here comes from a study of cytomegalovirus exposure and HLA in healthy donors. This CDR3 contains 15 residues. Germline CDR1 MDHEN, CDR2 SYDVKM. V lost 1 base, J lost 6 bases, and 14 bases lay in between. Points from the study as a whole: Published work reported that the classifier diagnosed cytomegalovirus status with high specificity and sensitivity. Usually a TCR sequence was rare, but some public TCRs were found in many donors. Later, an analysis found that TCR clusters from the first cohort tended to co-occur in the 95 to 150 validation repertoires. Some TCR beta chains (roughly 150 of them) were listed as cytomegalovirus-associated.

Remarks on this clone: Its specificity is not known.

Only in-frame clones appear in the TCRdb table, and some are missing; sequencing was by immunoSEQ multiplex PCR. The sample gives approximately 110,000 clones, around nine tenths of which show up once; about 2.1% is in the top ten. Sequences were obtained from PBMCs. This clonotype was obtained from a young woman in good health and CMV-seronegative. The rearrangement joins TRBV28 to TRBJ2-3; the D gene is possibly TRBD1 (5 bases). The DNA of the CDR3 is TGTGCCAGCAGTTTATTAAGGGGCCACCGGGATACGCAGTATTTT. Its translation: CASSLLRGHRDTQYF.